Below are 6 T cell receptor beta chains sequenced from a single sample in a study of blood T cell repertoires in COVID-19 (dated by TCRdb to the early 2020s). Library prep was done by the immunoSEQ multiplex PCR assay. The table comes from immuneACCESS by way of TCRdb, which keeps in-frame sequences with V and J called. Part of the clones is missing from these tables; in studies checked, under half for an unresolved V gene and the rest for unknown reasons. A total of some 130,000 clones appear in this sample, 60% to 75% of them only once. The ten largest clones take up over 1.5% of the sample. The specimen was peripheral blood. The receptors come from a woman aged 70-85 years with acute or convalescent COVID-19.

J is TRBJ1-4 and V is TRBV13; 10 bases map to TRBD1. CDR3 length: 15 residues. The V and J ends lost 4 bases and 5 bases, in that order; junction bases with no gene match: 4. The germline CDR1 and CDR2 sequences are PRHDT and FYEKMQ (reference sequence). For the CDR3, the DNA is TGTGCCAGCAGCTACCGGACAGGGGGGAATGAAAAACTGTTTTTT. Amino acids: CASSYRTGGNEKLFF.

J is TRBJ2-1 and V is TRBV7-9, with D possibly TRBD2 on 6 matching bases. V lost 0 bases and J lost 0, with 15 bases in between. The CDR3 consists of 18 residues. CDR1 and CDR2 (germline): SEHNR, FQNEAQ (reference sequence). Here the CDR3 reads CASSLATLGGFSYNEQFF. CDR3 sequence (DNA): TGTGCCAGCAGCTTAGCCACTTTGGGGGGATTCTCCTACAATGAGCAGTTCTTC.

The chain carries TRBV28 and TRBJ1-2, with D possibly being TRBD1 (5 bases). V was cut by 5 bases and J by 4 bases, with 14 bases left in between. Germline CDR1 reads MDHEN; CDR2 reads SYDVKM. The CDR3 totals 14 residues. The CDR3 is CASSRGGVLYGYTF. The CDR3 nucleotides are TGTGCCAGCAGTAGGGGCGGGGTCCTCTATGGCTACACCTTC.

This chain uses TRBV6-5 with TRBJ1-2; TRBD1 aligns across 7 bases. Germline V lookup: CDR1 MNHEY, CDR2 SVGAGI. V shed 6 bases, J shed 4 bases, and the junction held 8 bases outside the gene matches. The CDR3 consists of 14 residues. DNA of the CDR3: TGTGCCAGCAGAAGACAGGGCCTATTCTATGGCTACACCTTC. This codes for CASRRQGLFYGYTF.

This clone was counted a single time. The chain is built from TRBV7-2 and TRBJ1-2; D unresolved. The CDR3 extends over 14 amino acids. CDR1 and CDR2 (germline): SGHTA, FQGNSA. The V and J ends lost 1 base and 7 bases respectively, with 13 bases between them. The CDR3 here is CASSLGERPSGYTF. The CDR3 DNA sequence: TGTGCCAGCAGCTTAGGGGAGCGCCCATCTGGCTACACCTTC.

This clone was counted between two and nine times. The chain combines TRBV24-1 with TRBJ2-3; D is possibly TRBD2 (5 bases). Germline V gene lookup returns CDR1 KGHDR and CDR2 SFDVKD. The CDR3 runs 16 residues. Trimming took 3 bases from V and 8 from J, leaving 20 bases between them. CDR3 DNA: TGTGCCACCAGTGATGACACTAGTGAGGTAGGAGGTACGCAGTATTTT. This translates into CATSDDTSEVGGTQYF.